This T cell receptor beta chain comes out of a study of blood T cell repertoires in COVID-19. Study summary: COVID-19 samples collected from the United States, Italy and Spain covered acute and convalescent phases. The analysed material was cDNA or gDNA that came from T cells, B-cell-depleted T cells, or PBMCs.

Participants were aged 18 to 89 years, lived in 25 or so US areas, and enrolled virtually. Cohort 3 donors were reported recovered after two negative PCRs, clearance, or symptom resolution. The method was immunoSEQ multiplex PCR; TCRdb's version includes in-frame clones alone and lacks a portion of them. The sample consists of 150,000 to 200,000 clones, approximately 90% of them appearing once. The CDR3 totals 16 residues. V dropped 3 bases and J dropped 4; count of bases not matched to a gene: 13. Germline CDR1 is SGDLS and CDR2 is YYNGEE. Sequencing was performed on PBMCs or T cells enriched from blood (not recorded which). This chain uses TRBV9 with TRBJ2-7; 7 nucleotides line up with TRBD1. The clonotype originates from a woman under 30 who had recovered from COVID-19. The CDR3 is CASSAEPDRVGYEQYF. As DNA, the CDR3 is TGTGCCAGCAGCGCCGAACCAGACAGGGTTGGGTACGAGCAGTACTTC.